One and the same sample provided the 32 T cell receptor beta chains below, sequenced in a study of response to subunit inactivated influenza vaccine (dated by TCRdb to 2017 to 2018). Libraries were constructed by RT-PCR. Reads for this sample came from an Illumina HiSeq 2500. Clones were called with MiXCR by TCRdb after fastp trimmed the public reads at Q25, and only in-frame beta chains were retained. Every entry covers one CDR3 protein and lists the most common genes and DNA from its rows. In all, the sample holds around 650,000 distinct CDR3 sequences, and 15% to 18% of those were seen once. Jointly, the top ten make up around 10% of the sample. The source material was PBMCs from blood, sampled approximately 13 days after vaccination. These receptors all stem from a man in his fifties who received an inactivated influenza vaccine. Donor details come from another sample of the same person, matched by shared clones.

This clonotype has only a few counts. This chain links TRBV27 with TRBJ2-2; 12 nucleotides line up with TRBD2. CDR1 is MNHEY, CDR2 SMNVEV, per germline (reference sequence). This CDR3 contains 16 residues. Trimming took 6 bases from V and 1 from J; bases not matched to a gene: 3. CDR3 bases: TGTGCCAGCAGGCCACTAGCGGGAGGGAACACCGGGGAGCTGTTTTTT. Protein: CASRPLAGGNTGELFF.

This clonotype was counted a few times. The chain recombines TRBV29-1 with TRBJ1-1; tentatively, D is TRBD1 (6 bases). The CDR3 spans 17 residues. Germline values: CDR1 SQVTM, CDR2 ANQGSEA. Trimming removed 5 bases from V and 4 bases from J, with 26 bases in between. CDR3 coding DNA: TGCAGCGTTAAAAACAGGGAAGGACGGGGTGTGTTCACTGAAGCTTTCTTT. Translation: CSVKNREGRGVFTEAFF.

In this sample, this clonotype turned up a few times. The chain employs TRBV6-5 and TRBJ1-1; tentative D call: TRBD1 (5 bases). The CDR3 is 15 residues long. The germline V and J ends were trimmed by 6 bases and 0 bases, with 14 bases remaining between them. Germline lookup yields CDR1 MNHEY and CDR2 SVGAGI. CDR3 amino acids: CASSSSGMMNTEAFF. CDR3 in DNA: TGTGCCAGCAGCTCCTCAGGGATGATGAACACTGAAGCTTTCTTT.

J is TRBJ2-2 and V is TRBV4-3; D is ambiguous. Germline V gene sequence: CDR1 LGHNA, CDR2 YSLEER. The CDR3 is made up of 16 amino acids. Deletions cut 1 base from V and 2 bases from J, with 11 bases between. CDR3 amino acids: CASSQGATVNTGELFF. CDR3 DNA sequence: TGCGCCAGCAGCCAAGGAGCGACGGTTAACACCGGGGAGCTGTTTTTT.

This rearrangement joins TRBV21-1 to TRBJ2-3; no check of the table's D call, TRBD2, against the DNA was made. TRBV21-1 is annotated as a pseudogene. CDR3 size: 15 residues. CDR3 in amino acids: CASSDQAGHTDTQYF. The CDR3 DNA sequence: TGTGCCAGCAGCGACCAAGCGGGCCACACAGATACGCAGTATTTT.

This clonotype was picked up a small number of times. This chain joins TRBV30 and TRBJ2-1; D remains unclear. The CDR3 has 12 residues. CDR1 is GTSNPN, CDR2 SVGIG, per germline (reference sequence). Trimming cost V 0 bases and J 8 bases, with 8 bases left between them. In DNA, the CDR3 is TGTGCCTGGAGTGTACTTGGGTATGAGCAGTTCTTC. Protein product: CAWSVLGYEQFF.

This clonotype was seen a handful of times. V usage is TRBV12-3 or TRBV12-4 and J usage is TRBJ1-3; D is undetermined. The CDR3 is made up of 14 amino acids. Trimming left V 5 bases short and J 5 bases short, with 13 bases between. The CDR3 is CASSKVSTRNTIYF. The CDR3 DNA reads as TGTGCCAGCAGTAAGGTTTCAACCCGAAACACCATATATTTT.

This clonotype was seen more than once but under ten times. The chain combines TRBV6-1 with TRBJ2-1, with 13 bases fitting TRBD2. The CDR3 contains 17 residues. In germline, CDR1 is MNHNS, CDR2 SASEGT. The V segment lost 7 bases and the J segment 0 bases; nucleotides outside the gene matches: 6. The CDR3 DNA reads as TGTGCCAGCACCGGACTAGCGGGAGAGAGCTCCTACAATGAGCAGTTCTTC. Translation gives CASTGLAGESSYNEQFF.

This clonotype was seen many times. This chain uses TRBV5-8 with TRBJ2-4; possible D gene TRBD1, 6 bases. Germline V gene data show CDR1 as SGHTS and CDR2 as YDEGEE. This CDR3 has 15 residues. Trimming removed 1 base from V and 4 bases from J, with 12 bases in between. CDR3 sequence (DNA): TGTGCCAGCAGCTTGACAGGGTTTGAGAAAAACATTCAGTACTTC. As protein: CASSLTGFEKNIQYF.

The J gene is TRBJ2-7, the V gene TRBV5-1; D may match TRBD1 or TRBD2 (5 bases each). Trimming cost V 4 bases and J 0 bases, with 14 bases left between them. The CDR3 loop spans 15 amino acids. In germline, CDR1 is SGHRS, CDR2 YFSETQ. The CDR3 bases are TGCGCCAGCAGCGTCGGGGCCACCAGCTCCTACGAGCAGTACTTC. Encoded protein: CASSVGATSSYEQYF.

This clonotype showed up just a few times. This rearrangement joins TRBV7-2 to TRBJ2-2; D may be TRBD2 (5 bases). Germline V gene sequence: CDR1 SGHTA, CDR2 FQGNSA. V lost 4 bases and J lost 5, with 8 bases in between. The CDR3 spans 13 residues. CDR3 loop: CASSSGLTGELFF. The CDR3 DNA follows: TGTGCCAGCAGCTCGGGGTTGACCGGGGAGCTGTTTTTT.

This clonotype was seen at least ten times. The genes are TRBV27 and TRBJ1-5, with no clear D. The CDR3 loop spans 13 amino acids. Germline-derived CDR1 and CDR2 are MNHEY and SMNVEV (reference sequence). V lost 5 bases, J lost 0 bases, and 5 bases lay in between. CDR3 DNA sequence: TGTGCCAGCAGTATTGATAGCAATCAGCCCCAGCATTTT. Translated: CASSIDSNQPQHF.

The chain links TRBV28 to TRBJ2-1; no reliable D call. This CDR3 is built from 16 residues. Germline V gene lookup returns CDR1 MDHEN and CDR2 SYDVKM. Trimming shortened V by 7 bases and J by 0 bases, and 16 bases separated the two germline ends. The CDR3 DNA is TGTGCCAGCAAACCCCGGCCGGATCCCTCCTACAATGAGCAGTTCTTC. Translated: CASKPRPDPSYNEQFF.

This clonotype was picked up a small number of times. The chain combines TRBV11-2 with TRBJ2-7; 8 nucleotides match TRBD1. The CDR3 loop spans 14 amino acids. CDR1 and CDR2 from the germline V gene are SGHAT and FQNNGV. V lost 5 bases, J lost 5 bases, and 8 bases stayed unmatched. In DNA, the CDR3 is TGTGCCAGCAGCGGACGGGACAGGCTCCACGAGCAGTACTTC. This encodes CASSGRDRLHEQYF.

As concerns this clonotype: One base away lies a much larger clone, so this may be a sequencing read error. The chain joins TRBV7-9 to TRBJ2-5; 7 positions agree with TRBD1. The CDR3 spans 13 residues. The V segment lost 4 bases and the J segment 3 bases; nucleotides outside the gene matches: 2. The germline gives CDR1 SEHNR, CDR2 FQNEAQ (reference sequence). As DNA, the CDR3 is TGTGCCAGCAGCTGGGGACAGAAAGAGACCCAGTACTTC. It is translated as CASSWGQKETQYF.

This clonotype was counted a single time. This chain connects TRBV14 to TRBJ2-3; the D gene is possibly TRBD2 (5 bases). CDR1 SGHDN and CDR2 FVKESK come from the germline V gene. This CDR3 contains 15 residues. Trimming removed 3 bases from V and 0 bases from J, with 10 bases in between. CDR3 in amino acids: CASSQGASSTDTQYF. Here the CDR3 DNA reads TGTGCCAGCAGCCAGGGAGCCTCTAGCACAGATACGCAGTATTTT.

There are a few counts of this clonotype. The CDR3 region has the DNA TGCAGTGCCTTTGACCCCTTACAGGAGGTTTACTCACCCCTCCACTTT. Its translation: CSAFDPLQEVYSPLHF. The V and J genes are TRBV20-1 and TRBJ1-6; weak D call: TRBD1 (5 bases). The CDR3 has 16 amino acids. Trimming cost V 6 bases and J 10 bases, with 25 bases left between them. Germline CDR1 DFQATT, CDR2 SNEGSKA (reference sequence).

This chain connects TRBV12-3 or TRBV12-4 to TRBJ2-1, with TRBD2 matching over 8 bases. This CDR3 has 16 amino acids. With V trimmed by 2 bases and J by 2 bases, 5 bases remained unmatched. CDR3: CASSLYGTSAYNEQFF. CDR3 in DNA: TGTGCCAGCAGTTTATATGGGACTAGTGCCTACAATGAGCAGTTCTTC.

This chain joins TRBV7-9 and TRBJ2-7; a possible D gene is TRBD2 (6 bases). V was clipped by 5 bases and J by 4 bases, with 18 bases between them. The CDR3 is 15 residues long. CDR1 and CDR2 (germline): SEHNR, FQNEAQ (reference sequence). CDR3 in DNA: TGTGCCAGCAGCCCCCAGGCACCTCGGGGGTACGAGCAGTACTTC. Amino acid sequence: CASSPQAPRGYEQYF.

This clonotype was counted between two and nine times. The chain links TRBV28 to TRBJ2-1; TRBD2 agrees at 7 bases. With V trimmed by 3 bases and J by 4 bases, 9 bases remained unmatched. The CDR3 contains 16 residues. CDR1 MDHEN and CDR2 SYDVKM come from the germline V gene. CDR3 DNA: TGTGCCAGCAGTTTTTTGGCCGGGAGGACTTACAATGAGCAGTTCTTC. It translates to CASSFLAGRTYNEQFF.

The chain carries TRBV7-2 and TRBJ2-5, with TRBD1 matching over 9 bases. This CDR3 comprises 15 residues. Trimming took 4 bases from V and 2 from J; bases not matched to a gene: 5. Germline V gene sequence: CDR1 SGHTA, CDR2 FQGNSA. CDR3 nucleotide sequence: TGTGCCAGCAGCTCGCTCGGGACAGGGCAAGAGACCCAGTACTTC. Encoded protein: CASSSLGTGQETQYF.

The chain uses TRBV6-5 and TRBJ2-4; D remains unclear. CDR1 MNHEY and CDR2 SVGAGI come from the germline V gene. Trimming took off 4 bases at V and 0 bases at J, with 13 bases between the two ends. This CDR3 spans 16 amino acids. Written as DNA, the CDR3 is TGTGCCAGCAGTTCGACCTGGAGTATAGCCAAAAACATTCAGTACTTC. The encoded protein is CASSSTWSIAKNIQYF.

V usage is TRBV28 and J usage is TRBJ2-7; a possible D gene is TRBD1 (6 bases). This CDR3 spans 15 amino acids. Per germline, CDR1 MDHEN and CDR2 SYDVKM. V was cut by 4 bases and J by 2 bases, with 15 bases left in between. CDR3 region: CASSSSPGQAYEQYF. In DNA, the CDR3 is TGTGCCAGCAGTTCTAGCCCGGGACAAGCCTACGAGCAGTACTTC.

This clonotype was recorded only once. CDR3 sequence reads: CASSNAGSSYEQYF. In DNA, the CDR3 is TGTGCCAGTAGTAACGCGGGGAGCTCCTACGAGCAGTACTTC. The chain links TRBV19 to TRBJ2-7; D possibly corresponds to TRBD2 (6 bases). This CDR3 comprises 14 residues. Germline CDR1 and CDR2: LNHDA and SQIVND (reference sequence). V lost 4 bases and J lost 0, with 10 bases in between.

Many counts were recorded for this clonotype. In DNA, the CDR3 is TGCAGTGCCACCGGGACAGGCGACCAAGAGACCCAGTACTTC. Protein product: CSATGTGDQETQYF. This chain joins TRBV20-1 and TRBJ2-5; 8 bases are shared with TRBD1. V trimming: 6 bases; J trimming: 0 bases; junction bases outside the gene matches: 6. Germline CDR1 and CDR2: DFQATT and SNEGSKA (reference sequence). CDR3 length equals 14 residues.

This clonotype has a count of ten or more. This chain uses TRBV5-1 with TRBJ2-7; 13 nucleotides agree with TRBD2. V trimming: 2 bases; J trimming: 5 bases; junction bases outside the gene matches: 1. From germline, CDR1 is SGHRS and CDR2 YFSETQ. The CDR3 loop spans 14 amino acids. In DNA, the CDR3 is TGCGCCAGCAGCTTCGGGACTAGCGGGGACGAGCAGTACTTC. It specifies CASSFGTSGDEQYF.

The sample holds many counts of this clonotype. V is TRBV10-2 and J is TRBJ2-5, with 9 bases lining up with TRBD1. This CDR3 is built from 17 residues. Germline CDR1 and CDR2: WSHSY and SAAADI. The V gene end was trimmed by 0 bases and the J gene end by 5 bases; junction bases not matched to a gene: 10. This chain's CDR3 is CASSESTGTGRQETQYF. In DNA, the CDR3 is TGCGCCAGCAGTGAGTCGACAGGGACAGGGCGGCAGGAGACCCAGTACTTC.

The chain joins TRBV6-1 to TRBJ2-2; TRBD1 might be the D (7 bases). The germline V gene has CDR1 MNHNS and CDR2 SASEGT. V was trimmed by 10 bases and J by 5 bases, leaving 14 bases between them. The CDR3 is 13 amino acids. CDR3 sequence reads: CATTGAGTGELFF. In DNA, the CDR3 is TGTGCCACAACAGGGGCGGGAACCGGGGAGCTGTTTTTT.

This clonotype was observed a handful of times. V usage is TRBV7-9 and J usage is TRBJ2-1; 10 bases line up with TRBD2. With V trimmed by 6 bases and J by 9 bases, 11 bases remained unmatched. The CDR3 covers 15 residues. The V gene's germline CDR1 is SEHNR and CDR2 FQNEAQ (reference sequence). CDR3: CASSIIAGGPGEQFF. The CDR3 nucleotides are TGTGCCAGCAGTATTATAGCGGGGGGCCCGGGTGAGCAGTTCTTC.

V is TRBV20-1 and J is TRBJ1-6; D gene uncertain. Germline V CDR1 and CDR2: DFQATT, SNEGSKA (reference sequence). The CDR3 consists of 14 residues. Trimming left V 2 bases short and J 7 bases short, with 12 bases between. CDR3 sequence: CSARSPRRNSPLHF. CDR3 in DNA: TGCAGTGCTAGATCCCCGCGACGGAATTCACCCCTCCACTTT.

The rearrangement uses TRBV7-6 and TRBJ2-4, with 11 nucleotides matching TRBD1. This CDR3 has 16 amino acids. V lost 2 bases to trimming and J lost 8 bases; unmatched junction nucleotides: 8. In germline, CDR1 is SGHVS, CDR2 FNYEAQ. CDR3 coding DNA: TGTGCCAGCAGCTTACTACACGGACAGGGGGCTGACATTCAGTACTTC. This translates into CASSLLHGQGADIQYF.

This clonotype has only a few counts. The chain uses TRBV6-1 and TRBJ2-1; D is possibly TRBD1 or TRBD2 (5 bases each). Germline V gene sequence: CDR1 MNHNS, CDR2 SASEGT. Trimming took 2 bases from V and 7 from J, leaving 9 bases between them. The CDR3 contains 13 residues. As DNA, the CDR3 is TGTGCCAGCAGTGAACACAGGACTAATGAGCAGTTCTTC. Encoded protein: CASSEHRTNEQFF.